This T cell receptor beta chain was recorded in a study of T cell clonality in common variable immunodeficiency. This clone was counted ten times or more. Its antigen is currently unknown. The CDR3 end lies 3 residues beyond the end of the read and is filled in from the germline J gene. Some clones are missing from TCRdb's copy, which holds only in-frame ones; the method was immunoSEQ multiplex PCR. The data show tens of thousands of clones, with none appearing a single time. Study-level points and caveats: Repertoire-complication correlations in CVID were limited by patient heterogeneity. Shared TCRbeta clones were fewer between CVID subjects than controls. Common variable immunodeficiency TCR beta sequences reportedly had fewer deletions and N-nucleotide insertions. CVID subjects showed higher TCRbeta clonality than healthy controls.

Trimming cost V 6 bases and J 4 bases, with 12 bases left between them. Germline V gene sequence: CDR1 SQVTM, CDR2 ANQGSEA. CDR3 size: 13 residues. The chain couples TRBV29-1 to TRBJ2-2, with no clear D. The source of this sequence is a person aged 18 to 75 in good health. The sequencing sample was made of peripheral blood mononuclear cells. CDR3 sequence: CSVHGRSTGELFF. Partial CDR3 DNA: TGCAGCGTACACGGCAGGAGCACCGGGGAG.